This T cell receptor beta chain was identified in a study of Ad26.COV2.S vaccination and SARS-CoV-2 variants. General observations from the study: The TCR breadth and depth analyses may have understated or missed part of the total T cell responses. Spike-specific TCR breadth in vaccine recipients exceeded that seen in placebo recipients.

Concerning this clone: The antigen is not known.

Germline values: CDR1 SGHTA, CDR2 FQGNSA. This CDR3 is 14 amino acids long. V was pared by 2 bases and J by 1 base, with 0 bases of the junction left unmatched. Clones were sequenced by immunoSEQ multiplex PCR, and TCRdb holds only the in-frame ones, with some missing. Seen here are fewer than 500,000 clones, roughly nine tenths observed once, and the top ten hold approximately 2.5%. Sample treatment: 19 received Ad26.COV2.S at low or high dose, single or two shots; about five received placebo; per-sample allocation not given. Sampling was done on day 63 after the first vaccine or placebo injection. The sequencing here drew on peripheral blood, taken in a trial of Ad26.COV2.S vaccine versus placebo. The TCR comes from a person between 18 and 59 years old who received the Ad26.COV2.S COVID-19 vaccine or a placebo. This rearrangement joins TRBV7-2 to TRBJ2-3, with 7 bases lining up with TRBD2. CDR3 nucleotide sequence: TGTGCCAGCAGCTTACGGGGGGGCACAGATACGCAGTATTTT. Protein product: CASSLRGGTDTQYF.